This T cell receptor beta chain was sequenced for a study of spatial heterogeneity in lung cancer. Whole-study context: As counted in raw reads, each unique TCR and UMI combination appeared more than ten times on average.

Germline trimming cut 0 bases from V and 6 bases from J; bases unmatched to any gene: 6. The CDR3 extends over 16 amino acids. The V gene's germline CDR1 is LGHDT and CDR2 YNNKEL (reference sequence). TCRdb reanalysed the 5' RACE reads using MiXCR and keeps one entry per CDR3 protein. The sample includes 72,000 or so distinct CDR3 sequences, around 9.3% seen only once; the top ten take under 2.5%. This clonotype was counted ten times or more. Time point noted: blood at routine non-recurrence follow-up after resection. The material was PBMCs, obtained at follow-up. The chain recombines TRBV3-1 with TRBJ2-3; 10 bases agree with TRBD2. The source of this sequence is a female donor with early-stage non-small cell lung cancer. The CDR3 loop is CASSQDWGLATDTQYF. Here the CDR3 DNA reads TGTGCCAGCAGCCAAGATTGGGGACTAGCGACGGATACGCAGTATTTT.